The clone carrying this TCR beta chain appeared many times. Its antigen is unidentified. These data originate in a study of T cells after yellow fever vaccination. The study's findings and limits: Once the booster was given, most primary-vaccination clones reappeared, at more than 95% for CD4 and around 90% for CD8. There was a small share of clonotypes that showed up in both the CD4 and CD8 compartments.

A single record per CDR3 protein comes from TCRdb applying MiXCR to the 5' RACE reads. Among tens of thousands of distinct CDR3 sequences, about 7.7% were seen once, and the ten largest hold roughly two fifths. After removal of 5 bases from V and 3 bases from J, the junction contained 3 bases not matched to a gene. Germline values: CDR1 MNHNS, CDR2 SASEGT. The CDR3 contains 14 residues. The specimen was CD8+ T cells sorted from PBMCs, collected on the day of the yellow fever booster vaccination. This rearrangement joins TRBV6-1 to TRBJ2-5, with 10 bases lining up with TRBD1. This sequence originates from a man younger than 40 who received the YFV17D yellow fever vaccine. DNA of the CDR3: TGTGCCAGCAGTCTCGGACAGGGGGAAGAGACCCAGTACTTC. Amino acids: CASSLGQGEETQYF.